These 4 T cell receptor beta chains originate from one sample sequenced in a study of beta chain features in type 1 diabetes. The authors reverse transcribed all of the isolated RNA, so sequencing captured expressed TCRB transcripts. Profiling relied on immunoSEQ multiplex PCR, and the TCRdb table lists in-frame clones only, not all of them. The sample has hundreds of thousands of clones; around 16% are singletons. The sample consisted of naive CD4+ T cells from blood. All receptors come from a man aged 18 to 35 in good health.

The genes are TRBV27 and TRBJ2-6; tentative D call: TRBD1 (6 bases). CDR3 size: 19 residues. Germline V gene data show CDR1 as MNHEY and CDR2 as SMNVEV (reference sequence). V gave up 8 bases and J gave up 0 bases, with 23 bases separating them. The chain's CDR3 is CASPIPGHPMSSGANVLTF. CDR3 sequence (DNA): TGTGCCAGCCCTATACCGGGACATCCGATGAGCTCTGGGGCCAACGTCCTGACTTTC.

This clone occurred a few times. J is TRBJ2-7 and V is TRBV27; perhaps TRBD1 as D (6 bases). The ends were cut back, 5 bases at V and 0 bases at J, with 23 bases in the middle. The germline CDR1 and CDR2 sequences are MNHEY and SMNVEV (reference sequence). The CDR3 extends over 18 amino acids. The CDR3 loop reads CASSPKIPGALSSYEQYF. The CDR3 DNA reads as TGTGCCAGCAGTCCTAAAATTCCAGGGGCCCTAAGCTCCTACGAGCAGTACTTC.

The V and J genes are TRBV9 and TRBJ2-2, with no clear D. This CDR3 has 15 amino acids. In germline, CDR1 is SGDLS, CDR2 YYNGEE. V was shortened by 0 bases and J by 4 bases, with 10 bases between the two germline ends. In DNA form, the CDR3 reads TGTGCCAGCAGCGTAGGGGGATTGGGCACCGGGGAGCTGTTTTTT. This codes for CASSVGGLGTGELFF.

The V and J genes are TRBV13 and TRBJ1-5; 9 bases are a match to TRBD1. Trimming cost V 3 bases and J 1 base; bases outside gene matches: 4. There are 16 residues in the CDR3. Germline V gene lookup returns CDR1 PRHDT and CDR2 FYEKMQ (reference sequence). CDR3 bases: TGTGCCAGCAGCTTGGGTACAGGGGGCAGCAATCAGCCCCAGCATTTT. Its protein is CASSLGTGGSNQPQHF.